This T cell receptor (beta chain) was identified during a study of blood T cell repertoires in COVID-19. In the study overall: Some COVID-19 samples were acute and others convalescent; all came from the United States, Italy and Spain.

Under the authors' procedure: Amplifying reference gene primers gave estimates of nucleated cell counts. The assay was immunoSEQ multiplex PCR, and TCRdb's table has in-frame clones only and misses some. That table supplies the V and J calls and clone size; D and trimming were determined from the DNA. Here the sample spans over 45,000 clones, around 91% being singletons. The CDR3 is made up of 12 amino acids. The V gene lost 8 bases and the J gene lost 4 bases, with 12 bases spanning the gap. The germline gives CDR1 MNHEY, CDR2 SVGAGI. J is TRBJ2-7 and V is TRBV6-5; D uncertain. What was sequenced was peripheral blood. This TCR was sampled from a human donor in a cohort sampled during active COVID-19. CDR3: CASGSSEYEQYF. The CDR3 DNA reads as TGTGCCAGCGGGTCCAGCGAATACGAGCAGTACTTC.